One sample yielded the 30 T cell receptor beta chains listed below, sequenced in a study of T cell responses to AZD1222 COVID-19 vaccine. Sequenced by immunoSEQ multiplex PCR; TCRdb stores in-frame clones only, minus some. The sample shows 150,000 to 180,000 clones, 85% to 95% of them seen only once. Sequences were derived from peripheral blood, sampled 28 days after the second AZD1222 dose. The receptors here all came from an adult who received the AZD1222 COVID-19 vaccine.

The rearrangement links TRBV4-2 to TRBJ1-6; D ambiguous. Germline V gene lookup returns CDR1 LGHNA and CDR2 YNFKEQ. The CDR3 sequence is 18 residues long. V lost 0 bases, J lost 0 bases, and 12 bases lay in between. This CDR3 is CASSQDLFEHSYNSPLHF. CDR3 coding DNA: TGTGCCAGCAGCCAAGATCTTTTCGAGCACTCCTATAATTCACCCCTCCACTTT.

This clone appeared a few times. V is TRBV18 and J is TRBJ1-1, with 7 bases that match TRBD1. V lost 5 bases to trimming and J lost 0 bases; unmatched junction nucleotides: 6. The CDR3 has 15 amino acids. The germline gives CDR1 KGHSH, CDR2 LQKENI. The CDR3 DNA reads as TGTGCCAGCTCATTCCGGACAGGAATGAACACTGAAGCTTTCTTT. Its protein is CASSFRTGMNTEAFF.

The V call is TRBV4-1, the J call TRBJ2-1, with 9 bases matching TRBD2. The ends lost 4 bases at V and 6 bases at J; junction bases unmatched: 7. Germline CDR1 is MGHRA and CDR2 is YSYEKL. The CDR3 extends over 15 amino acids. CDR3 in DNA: TGCGCCAGCAGCCGCGGACTAGCGACAGGCAATGAGCAGTTCTTC. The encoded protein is CASSRGLATGNEQFF.

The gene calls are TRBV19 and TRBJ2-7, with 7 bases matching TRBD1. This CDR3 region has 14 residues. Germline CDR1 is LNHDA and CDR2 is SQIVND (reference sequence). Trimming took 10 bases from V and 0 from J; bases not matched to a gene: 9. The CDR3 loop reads CAIISGTASYEQYF. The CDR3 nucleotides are TGTGCCATCATCTCCGGGACAGCCTCCTACGAGCAGTACTTC.

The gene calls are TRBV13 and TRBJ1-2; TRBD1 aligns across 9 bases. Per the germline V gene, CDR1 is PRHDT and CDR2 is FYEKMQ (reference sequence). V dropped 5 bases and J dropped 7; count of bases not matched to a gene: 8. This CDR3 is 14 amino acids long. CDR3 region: CASSVRTGESGYTF. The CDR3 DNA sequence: TGTGCCAGCAGCGTCCGGACAGGGGAAAGTGGCTACACCTTC.

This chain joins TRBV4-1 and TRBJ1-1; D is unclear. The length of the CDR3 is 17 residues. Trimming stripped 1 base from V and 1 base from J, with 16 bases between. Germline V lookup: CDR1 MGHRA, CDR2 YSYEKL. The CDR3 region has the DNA TGCGCCAGCAGCCAAGCCCGGGGAGGGTCCGGGAACACTGAAGCTTTCTTT. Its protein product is CASSQARGGSGNTEAFF.

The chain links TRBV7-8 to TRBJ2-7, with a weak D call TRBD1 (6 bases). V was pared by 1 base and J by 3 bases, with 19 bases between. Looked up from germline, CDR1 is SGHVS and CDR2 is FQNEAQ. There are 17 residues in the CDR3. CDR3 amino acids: CASSLVGSRDTLYEQYF. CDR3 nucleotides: TGTGCCAGCAGCTTAGTAGGGTCTAGGGACACTCTCTACGAGCAGTACTTC. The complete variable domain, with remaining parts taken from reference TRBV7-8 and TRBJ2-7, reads GAGVSQSPRYKVAKRGQDVALRCDPISGHVSLFWYQQALGQGPEFLTYFQNEAQLDKSGLPSDRFFAERPEGSVSTLKIQRTQQEDSAVYLCASSLVGSRDTLYEQYFGPGTRLTVT.

Here the CDR3 DNA reads TGCGCCAGCAGCTTGGGAGCGGGAGGTTGGACAGATACGCAGTATTTT. Protein: CASSLGAGGWTDTQYF. V usage is TRBV5-1 and J usage is TRBJ2-3; 9 bases map to TRBD2. Germline CDR1 SGHRS, CDR2 YFSETQ. The CDR3 covers 16 residues. The ends lost 0 bases at V and 3 bases at J; junction bases unmatched: 5.

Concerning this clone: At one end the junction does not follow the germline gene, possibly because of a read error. In nucleotides, the CDR3 is TGTGCCAGCAGGGAAGGGTCTTATCAGCCCCAGCATTTT. Protein product: CASREGSYQPQHF. The chain couples TRBV6-1 to TRBJ1-5; D unclear. Per germline, CDR1 MNHNS and CDR2 SASEGT. The CDR3 spans 13 residues.

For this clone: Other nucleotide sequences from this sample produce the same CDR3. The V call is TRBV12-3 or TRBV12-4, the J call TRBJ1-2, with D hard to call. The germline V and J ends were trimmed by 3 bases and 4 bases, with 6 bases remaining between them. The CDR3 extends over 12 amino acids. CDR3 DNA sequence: TGTGCCAGCAGTTTGGGCCTCTATGGCTACACCTTC. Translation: CASSLGLYGYTF.

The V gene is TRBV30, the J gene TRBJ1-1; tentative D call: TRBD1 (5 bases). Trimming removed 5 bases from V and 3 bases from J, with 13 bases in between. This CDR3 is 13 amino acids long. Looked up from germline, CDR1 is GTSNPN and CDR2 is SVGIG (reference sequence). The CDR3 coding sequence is TGTGCCTGGGACGGGGGTGCCTACACTGAAGCTTTCTTT. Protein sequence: CAWDGGAYTEAFF.

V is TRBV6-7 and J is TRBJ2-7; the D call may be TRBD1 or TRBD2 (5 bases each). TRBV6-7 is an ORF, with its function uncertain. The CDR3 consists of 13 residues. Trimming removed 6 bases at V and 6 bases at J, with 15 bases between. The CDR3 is CASSPGQPREQYF. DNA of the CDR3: TGTGCCAGCAGCCCGGGGCAGCCCCGCGAGCAGTACTTC.

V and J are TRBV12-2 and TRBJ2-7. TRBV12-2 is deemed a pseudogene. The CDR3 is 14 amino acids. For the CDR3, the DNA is TGTGCAAGTCGTCCGCCCGCTCGTTCCTACGAGCAGTACTTC. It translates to CASRPPARSYEQYF.

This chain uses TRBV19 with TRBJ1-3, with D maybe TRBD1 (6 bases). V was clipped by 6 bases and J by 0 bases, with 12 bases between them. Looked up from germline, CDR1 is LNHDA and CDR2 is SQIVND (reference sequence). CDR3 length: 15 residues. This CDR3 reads CASRTTGYSGNTIYF. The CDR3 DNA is TGTGCCAGTAGGACTACAGGGTACTCTGGAAACACCATATATTTT.

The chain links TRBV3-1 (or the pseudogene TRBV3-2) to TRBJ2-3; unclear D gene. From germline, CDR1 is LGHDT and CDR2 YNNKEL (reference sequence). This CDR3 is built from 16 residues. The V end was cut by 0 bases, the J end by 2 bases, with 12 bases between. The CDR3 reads CASSQDGRRFTDTQYF. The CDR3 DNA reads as TGTGCCAGCAGCCAAGATGGAAGACGATTCACAGATACGCAGTATTTT.

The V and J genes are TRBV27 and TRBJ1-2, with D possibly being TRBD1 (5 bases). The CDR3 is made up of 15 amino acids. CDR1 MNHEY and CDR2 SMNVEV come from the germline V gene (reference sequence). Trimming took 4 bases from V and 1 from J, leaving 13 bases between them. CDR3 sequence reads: CASSSRPTDNYGYTF. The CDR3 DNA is TGTGCCAGCAGTTCCCGGCCGACAGATAACTATGGCTACACCTTC.

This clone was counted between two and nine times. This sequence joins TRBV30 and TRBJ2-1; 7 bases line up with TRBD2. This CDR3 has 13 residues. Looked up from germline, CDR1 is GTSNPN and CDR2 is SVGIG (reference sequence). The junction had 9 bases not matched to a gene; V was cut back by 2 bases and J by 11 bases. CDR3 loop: CAWSIERGGQQFF. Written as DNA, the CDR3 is TGTGCCTGGAGTATTGAAAGGGGAGGGCAGCAGTTCTTC.

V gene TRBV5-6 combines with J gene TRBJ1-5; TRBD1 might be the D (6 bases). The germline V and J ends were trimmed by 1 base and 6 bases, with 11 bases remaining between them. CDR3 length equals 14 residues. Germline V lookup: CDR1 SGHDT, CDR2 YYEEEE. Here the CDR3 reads CASSLRGASQPQHF. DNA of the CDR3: TGTGCCAGCAGCTTGCGGGGGGCAAGTCAGCCCCAGCATTTT.

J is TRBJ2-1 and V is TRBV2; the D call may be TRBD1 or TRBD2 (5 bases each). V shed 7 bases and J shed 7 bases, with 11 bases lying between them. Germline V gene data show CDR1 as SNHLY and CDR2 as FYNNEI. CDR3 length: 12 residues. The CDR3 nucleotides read TGTGCCAGCACCAGGGAGACAAATGAGCAGTTCTTC. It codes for CASTRETNEQFF.

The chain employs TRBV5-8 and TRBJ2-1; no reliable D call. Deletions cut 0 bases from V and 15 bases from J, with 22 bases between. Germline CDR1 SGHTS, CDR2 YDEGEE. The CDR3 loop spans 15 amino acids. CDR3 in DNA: TGTGCCAGCAGCTTGGCCGTGAAGAGGAGAGTCTCTGCGTTCTTC. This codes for CASSLAVKRRVSAFF.

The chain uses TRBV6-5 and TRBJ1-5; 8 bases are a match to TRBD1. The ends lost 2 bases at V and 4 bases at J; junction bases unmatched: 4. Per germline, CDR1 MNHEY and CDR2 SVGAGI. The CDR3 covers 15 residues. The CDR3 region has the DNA TGTGCCAGCAGTTACGGGACAGGACCAAATCAGCCCCAGCATTTT. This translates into CASSYGTGPNQPQHF.

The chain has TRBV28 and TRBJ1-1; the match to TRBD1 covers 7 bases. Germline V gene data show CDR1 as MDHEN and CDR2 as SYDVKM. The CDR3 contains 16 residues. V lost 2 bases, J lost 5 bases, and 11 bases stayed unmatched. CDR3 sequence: CASSLERGTAKTEAFF. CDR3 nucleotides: TGTGCCAGCAGTTTAGAACGAGGGACAGCAAAAACTGAAGCTTTCTTT. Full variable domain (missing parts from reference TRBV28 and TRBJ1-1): DVKVTQSSRYLVKRTGEKVFLECVQDMDHENMFWYRQDPGLGLRLIYFSYDVKMKEKGDIPEGYSVSREKKERFSLILESASTNQTSMYLCASSLERGTAKTEAFFGQGTRLTVV.

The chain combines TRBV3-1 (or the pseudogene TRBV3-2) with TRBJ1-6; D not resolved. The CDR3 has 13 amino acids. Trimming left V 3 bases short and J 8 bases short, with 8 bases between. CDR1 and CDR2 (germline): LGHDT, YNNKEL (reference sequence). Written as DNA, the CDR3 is TGTGCCAGCAGCCAGCGTTGGGATTCACCCCTCCACTTT. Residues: CASSQRWDSPLHF.

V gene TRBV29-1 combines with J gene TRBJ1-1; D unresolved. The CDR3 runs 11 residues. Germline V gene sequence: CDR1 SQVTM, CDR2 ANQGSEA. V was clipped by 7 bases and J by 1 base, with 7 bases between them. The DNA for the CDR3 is TGCAGCGGGTCGTCGAACACTGAAGCTTTCTTT. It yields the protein CSGSSNTEAFF.

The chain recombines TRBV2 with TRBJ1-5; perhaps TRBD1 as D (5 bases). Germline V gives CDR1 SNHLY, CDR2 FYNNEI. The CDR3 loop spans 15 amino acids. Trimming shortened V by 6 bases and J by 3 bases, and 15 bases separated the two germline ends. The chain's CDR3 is CASRTNGANNQPQHF. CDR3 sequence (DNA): TGTGCCAGCAGAACGAACGGGGCTAACAATCAGCCCCAGCATTTT.

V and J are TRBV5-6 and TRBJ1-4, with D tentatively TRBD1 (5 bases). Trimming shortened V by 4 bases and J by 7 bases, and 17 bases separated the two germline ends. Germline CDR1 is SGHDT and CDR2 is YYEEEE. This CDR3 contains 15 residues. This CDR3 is CASSRGSGTGEKLFF. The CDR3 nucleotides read TGTGCCAGCAGCCGCGGAAGTGGCACAGGTGAAAAACTGTTTTTT.

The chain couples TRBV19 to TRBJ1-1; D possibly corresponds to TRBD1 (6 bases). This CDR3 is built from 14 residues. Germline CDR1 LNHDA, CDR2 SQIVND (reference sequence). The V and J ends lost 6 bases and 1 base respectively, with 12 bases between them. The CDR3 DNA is TGTGCCAGTAGCTACGGGGGCTCGAACACTGAAGCTTTCTTT. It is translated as CASSYGGSNTEAFF.

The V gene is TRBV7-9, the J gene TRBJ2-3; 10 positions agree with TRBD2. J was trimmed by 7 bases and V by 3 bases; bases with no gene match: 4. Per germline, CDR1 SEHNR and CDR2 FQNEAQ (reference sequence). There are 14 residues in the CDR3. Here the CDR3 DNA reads TGTGCCAGCAGCTTTAAGCGGGGGGGTAATACGCAGTATTTT. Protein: CASSFKRGGNTQYF. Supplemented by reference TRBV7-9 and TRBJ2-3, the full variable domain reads DTGVSQNPRHKITKRGQNVTFRCDPISEHNRLYWYRQTLGQGPEFLTYFQNEAQLEKSRLLSDRFSAERPKGSFSTLEIQRTEQGDSAMYLCASSFKRGGNTQYFGPGTRLTVL.

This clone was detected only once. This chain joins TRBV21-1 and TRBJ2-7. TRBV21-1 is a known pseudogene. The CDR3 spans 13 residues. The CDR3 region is CASSKARDYEQYF. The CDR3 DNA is TGTGCCAGCAGCAAAGCCAGAGACTACGAGCAGTACTTC.

In DNA form, the CDR3 reads TGCGCCAGCAGCTTCGGGGGACTAGCAGATACGCAGTATTTT. Its protein product is CASSFGGLADTQYF. The chain links TRBV5-1 to TRBJ2-3; 8 positions match TRBD2. The CDR3 is 14 amino acids. V trimming: 2 bases; J trimming: 4 bases; junction bases outside the gene matches: 3. Germline values: CDR1 SGHRS, CDR2 YFSETQ.